This T cell receptor beta chain was found in a study of glioma-infiltrating T cells after dendritic cell vaccination (TCRdb year 2016). The study in broad terms: Of the roughly 15 glioblastoma patients in the cohort, all drawn from Phase I and II dendritic cell vaccination trials, 9 were newly diagnosed and 6 had recurrent disease. Between the early 2000s and the early 2010s, patients were given autologous tumor lysate-pulsed dendritic cell vaccination. To make the vaccine, monocyte-derived dendritic cells were cultured for about seven days with IL-4 and GM-CSF and then pulsed overnight with autologous tumor lysate. Three intradermal dendritic cell vaccine injections were administered to patients at biweekly intervals in the arm below the axilla. In glioblastoma patients vaccinated with dendritic cells, deep sequencing of TCR beta CDR3 regions served to measure tumor-infiltrating lymphocyte content and to compare repertoires between tumor and blood. Survival after dendritic cell vaccination was correlated with TCR sequencing metrics, such as TIL content and the overlap between tumor and blood repertoires. What the work shows at the level of the full study, not this receptor alone: The three-group TCR overlap response model was described as speculative and requiring prospective validation. No direct relationship between TCR clonality and survival was found, suggesting that a diverse polyclonal response may matter. After dendritic cell vaccination, a higher estimated pretreatment TIL content predicted longer time to progression and overall survival. The cohort was small and heterogeneous, only a few patients had full blood and tumor sets, and even fewer had initial-recurrent tumor pairs.

The sample's time point label, in plain terms: after dendritic cell vaccination, including at tumor progression/relapse. Patients were selected for having adequate residual fresh-frozen tumor tissue and more than two years of available survival data. Molecular status otherwise varied across the glioblastoma patients, but none of them carried an isocitrate dehydrogenase mutation. PBMC were collected before vaccination, two weeks after the third vaccination, and at tumor progression when it occurred. The Qiagen DNeasy Blood extraction Kit was used to extract genomic DNA. The CDR3 contains 14 residues, cysteine and phenylalanine counted. Left in the record is the CDR3 DNA by itself, 42 bases read in frame from the first base. In the germline V gene, CDR1 corresponds to MNHNS and CDR2 to SASEGT. V loses 5 bases, J loses 4 bases, and the germline ends lie 14 bases apart. TCRB CDR3 regions were amplified from 2 ug genomic DNA, or all available DNA if less, using the immunoSEQ assay. The multiplex PCR employed 60 forward primers targeting TCR V beta segments and 13 reverse primers targeting J beta segments. Synthetic control templates were spiked into each sample at limiting dilution to estimate reads per starting template. The Illumina HiSeq System generated sequencing reads of 87 bp. In the authors' own workflow: To remove PCR and sequencing errors, closely related sequences were merged with a nearest neighbor algorithm. TCR overlap was measured as the percentage of unique tumor TCR beta sequences that were also present in the peripheral blood of the same patient. TCRdb limited this immuneACCESS table to in-frame rearrangements with V and J called. A share of clones is missing; checked studies link under half to unresolved V genes, and the rest is unexplained. V and J calls and clone size are as listed in that table; D and trimming were resolved from the DNA. The sample records some 90,000 clones, about 81% of which are singletons. Jointly, the top ten make up approximately 2% of the sample.

Of note for this clone: The clone's antigen remains unknown. It has no much larger one-base neighbor in the sample; base qualities were not kept.

This specimen consisted of blood, obtained after dendritic cell vaccination. The chain is made from TRBV6-1 and TRBJ1-1; the D gene cannot be named for sure. The origin of this receptor is a human donor with glioblastoma. The DNA reads TGTGCCAGCAGTCAAACCTGGGCGAGCACTGAAGCTTTCTTT. Its coded protein is CASSQTWASTEAFF.